This TCR beta chain stems from a study of tumor and adjacent non-tumor tissue in lung cancer (dated by TCRdb to 2016 to 2018). Background on the whole study: Of the cohort, more than ten patients had adenocarcinoma, 2 had squamous cell carcinoma and 1 had small cell lung cancer. Ages among the 15 or so patients ranged from roughly 31 to 76 years, there were 10 or so men and 5 women, and disease was at TNM stage I to III. Bulk TCRbeta repertoires were compared between lung tumor tissue and matched distant non-tumor lung tissue obtained from approximately 16 lung cancer patients. A few dozen paired specimens, one tumor and one normal lung sample per patient, were profiled by TCRbeta CDR3 sequencing. Sequencing generated a total of more than 95,000,000 productive TCRbeta reads, averaging approximately 3.8 million reads per sample. Here is what the overall study found, with its caveats: TCR diversity was significantly higher in younger patients, and greater tumor TCR diversity was associated with shorter overall survival and shorter disease-free survival. Tumor tissue showed significantly higher TCR diversity (inverse Simpson) than normal lung tissue, at roughly 430 vs 170 (P = 0.0075, Mann-Whitney U test). Peripheral blood was not sequenced, so blood TCRbeta repertoires in these lung cancer patients were not examined. The top 100 clones accounted for a significantly larger cumulative portion of the repertoire in normal lung than in tumor tissue. Neither the sequencing platform nor unique molecular identifiers are mentioned in the methods. Only 15 patients were included in the cohort, and the need for larger samples and more detailed clinical data was noted by the authors.

The CDR3 spans 14 residues, from the cysteine through the phenylalanine. Of the read, only the CDR3 DNA is kept; its 42 bases are in frame from base 1. CDR1 and CDR2, looked up from the germline V gene (reference sequence), are DFQATT and SNEGSKA. Between the V and J ends, shortened by 4 bases and 4 bases respectively, the junction contains 14 bases. Notes on this clonotype: This receptor's antigen is unknown. A read error may explain this, as a much larger clone is one base away.

RNA was extracted from bulk unsorted tissue and checked for quality with a NanoDrop ND-1000 and an Agilent 2100. The donors were newly diagnosed lung cancer patients admitted for thoracic surgery in China from August to November 2014 who had not received prior chemotherapy. Anyone who had undergone radiotherapy or chemotherapy before, or who had another cancer at the same time, was left out of the study. Surgical tissue pieces of roughly 1-2 cm3 were preserved in RNAlater solution and stored at -80 °C until use. Libraries were built with multiplex PCR. Data came from an Illumina HiSeq 2500. TCRbeta libraries were built by three rounds of nested PCR using primers (Table S4), following protocols modified from ARM-PCR. PCR products of 200-500 bp were gel-excised and purified with the QIAquick gel extraction kit before sequencing. Per the authors' processing: Trimmomatic was used to clean the reads, FLASH merged the cleaned reads into complete CDR3 sequences, and MiTCR assigned the sequences to V(D)J germline segments. Clonal diversity was computed as the inverse Simpson's index with VDJtools. A read counted as productive if the sequence was in-frame and lacked a premature stop codon. In-frame beta chains were kept once TCRdb had trimmed the public reads at Q25 with fastp and called clones with MiXCR. Every entry covers one CDR3 protein and lists the most common genes and DNA from its rows. These V and J calls originate from TCRdb's pipeline instead of the authors' own analysis. This sample lists 65,000 to 75,000 distinct CDR3 sequences; 55% to 85% were detected once. About 30% of the sample lies in the top ten.

This TCR derives from a man in his 60s with non-small cell lung cancer. Sequencing was carried out using lung tumor tissue. The chain joins TRBV20-1 to TRBJ2-1; matching of 6 bases hints at TRBD2 as the D gene. In nucleotides, the sequence is TGCAGTGCTAACGGCGGGGATCCTTACAATGAGCAGTTCTTC. It specifies CSANGGDPYNEQFF.